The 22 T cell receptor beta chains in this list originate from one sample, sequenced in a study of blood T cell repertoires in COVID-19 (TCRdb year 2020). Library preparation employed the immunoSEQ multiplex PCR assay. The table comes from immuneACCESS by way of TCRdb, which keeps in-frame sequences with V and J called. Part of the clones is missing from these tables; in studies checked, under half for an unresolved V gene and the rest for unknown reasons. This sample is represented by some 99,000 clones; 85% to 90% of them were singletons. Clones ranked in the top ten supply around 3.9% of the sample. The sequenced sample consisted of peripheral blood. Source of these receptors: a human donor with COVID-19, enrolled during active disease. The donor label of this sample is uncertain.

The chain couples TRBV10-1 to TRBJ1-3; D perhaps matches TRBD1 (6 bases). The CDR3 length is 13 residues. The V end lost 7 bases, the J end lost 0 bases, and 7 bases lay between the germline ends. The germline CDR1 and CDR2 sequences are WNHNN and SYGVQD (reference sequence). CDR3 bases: TGCGCCAGCAAGGACAGCTCTGGAAACACCATATATTTT. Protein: CASKDSSGNTIYF.

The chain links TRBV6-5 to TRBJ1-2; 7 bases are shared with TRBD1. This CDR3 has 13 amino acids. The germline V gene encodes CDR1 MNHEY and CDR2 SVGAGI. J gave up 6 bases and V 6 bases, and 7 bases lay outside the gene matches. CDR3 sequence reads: CASSKTGWNGYTF. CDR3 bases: TGTGCCAGCAGCAAGACAGGGTGGAATGGCTACACCTTC.

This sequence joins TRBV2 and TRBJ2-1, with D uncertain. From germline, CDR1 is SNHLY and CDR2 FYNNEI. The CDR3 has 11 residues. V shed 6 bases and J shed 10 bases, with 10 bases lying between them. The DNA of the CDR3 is TGTGCCAGCAGGGGTACCGGGGAGCAGTTCTTC. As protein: CASRGTGEQFF.

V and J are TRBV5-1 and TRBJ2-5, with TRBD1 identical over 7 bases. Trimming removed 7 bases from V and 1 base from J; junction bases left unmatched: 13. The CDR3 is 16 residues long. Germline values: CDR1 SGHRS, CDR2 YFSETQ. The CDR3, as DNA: TGCGCCAGCGGTACCGGGACAGAATATATCCAAGAGACCCAGTACTTC. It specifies CASGTGTEYIQETQYF.

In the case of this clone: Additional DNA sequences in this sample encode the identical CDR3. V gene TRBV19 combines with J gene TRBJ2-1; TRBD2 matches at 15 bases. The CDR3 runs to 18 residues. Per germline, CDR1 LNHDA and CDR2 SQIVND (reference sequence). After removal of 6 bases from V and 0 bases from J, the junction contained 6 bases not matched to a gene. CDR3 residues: CASSIGLAGGSSYNEQFF. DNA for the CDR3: TGTGCCAGTAGCATCGGACTAGCGGGAGGGAGCTCCTACAATGAGCAGTTCTTC.

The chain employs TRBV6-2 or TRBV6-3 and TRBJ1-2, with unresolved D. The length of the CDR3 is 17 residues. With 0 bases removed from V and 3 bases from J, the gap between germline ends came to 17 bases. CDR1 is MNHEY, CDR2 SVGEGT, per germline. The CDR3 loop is CASSYSIPLDGDYGYTF. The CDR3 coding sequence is TGTGCCAGCAGTTACTCGATCCCCCTGGACGGGGACTATGGCTACACCTTC.

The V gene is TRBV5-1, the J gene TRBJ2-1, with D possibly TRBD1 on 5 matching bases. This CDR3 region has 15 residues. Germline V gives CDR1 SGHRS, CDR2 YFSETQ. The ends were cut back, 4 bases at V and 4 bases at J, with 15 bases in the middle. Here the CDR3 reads CASSRSGAGYNEQFF. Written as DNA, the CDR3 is TGCGCCAGCAGCCGTTCTGGGGCCGGATACAATGAGCAGTTCTTC.

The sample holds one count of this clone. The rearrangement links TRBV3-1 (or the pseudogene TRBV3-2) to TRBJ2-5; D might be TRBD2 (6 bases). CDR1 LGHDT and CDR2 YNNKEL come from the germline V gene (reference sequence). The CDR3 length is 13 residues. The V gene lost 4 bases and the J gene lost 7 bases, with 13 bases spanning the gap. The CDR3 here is CASSPRGPGTQYF. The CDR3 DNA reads TGTGCCAGCAGCCCGCGGGGCCCGGGGACCCAGTACTTC.

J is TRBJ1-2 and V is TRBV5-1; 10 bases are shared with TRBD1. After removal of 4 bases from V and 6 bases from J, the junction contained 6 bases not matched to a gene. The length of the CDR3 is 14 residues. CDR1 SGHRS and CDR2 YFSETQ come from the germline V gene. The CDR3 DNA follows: TGCGCCAGCAGCGTAGGGACAGGGGCAGATGGCTACACCTTC. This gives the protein CASSVGTGADGYTF. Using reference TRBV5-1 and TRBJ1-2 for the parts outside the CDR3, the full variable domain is KAGVTQTPRYLIKTRGQQVTLSCSPISGHRSVSWYQQTPGQGLQFLFEYFSETQRNKGNFPGRFSGRQFSNSRSEMNVSTLELGDSALYLCASSVGTGADGYTFGSGTRLTVV.

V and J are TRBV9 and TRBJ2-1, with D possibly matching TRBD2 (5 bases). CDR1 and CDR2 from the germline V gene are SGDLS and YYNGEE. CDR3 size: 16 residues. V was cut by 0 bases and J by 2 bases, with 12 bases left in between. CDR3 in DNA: TGTGCCAGCAGCGTAGGAGGGTCAAGCCCCTACAATGAGCAGTTCTTC. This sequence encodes CASSVGGSSPYNEQFF.

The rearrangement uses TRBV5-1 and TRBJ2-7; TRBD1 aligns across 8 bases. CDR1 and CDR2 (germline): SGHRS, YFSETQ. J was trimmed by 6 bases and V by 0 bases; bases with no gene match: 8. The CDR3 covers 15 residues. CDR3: CASSLGTGTFPEQYF. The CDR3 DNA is TGCGCCAGCAGCTTGGGGACAGGGACATTTCCCGAGCAGTACTTC.

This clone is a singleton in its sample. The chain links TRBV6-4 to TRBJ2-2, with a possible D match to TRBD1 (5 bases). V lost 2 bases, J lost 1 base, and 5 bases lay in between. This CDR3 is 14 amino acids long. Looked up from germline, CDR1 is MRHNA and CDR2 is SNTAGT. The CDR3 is CASSDGQNTGELFF. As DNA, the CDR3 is TGTGCCAGCAGTGACGGACAGAACACCGGGGAGCTGTTTTTT.

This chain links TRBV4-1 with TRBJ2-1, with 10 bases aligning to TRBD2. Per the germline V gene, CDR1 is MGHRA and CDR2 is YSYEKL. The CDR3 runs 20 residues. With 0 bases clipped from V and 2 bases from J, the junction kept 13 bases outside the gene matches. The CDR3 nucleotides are TGCGCCAGCAGCCAAGAAGGGAGCGGGGGGGTTCTCTCTCCCTACAATGAGCAGTTCTTC. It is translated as CASSQEGSGGVLSPYNEQFF.

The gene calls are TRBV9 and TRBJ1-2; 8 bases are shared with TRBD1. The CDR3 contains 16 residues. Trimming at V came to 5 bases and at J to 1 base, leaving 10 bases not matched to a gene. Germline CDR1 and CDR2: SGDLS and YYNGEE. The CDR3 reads CASSKLSGGLNYGYTF. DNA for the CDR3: TGTGCCAGCAGTAAACTTTCAGGGGGCCTTAACTATGGCTACACCTTC.

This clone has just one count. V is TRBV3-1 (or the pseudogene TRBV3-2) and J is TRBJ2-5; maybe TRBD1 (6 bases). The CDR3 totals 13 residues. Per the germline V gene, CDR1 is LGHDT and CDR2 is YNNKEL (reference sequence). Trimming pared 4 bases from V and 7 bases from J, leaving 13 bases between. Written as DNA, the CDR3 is TGTGCCAGCAGCCCACAGGGCCCTGGGACCCAGTACTTC. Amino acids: CASSPQGPGTQYF.

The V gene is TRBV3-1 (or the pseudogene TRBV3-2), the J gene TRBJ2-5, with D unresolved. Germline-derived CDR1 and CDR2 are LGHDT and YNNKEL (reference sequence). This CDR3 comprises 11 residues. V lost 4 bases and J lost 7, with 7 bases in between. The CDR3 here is CASSPGRTQYF. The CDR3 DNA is TGTGCCAGCAGCCCAGGTCGGACCCAGTACTTC.

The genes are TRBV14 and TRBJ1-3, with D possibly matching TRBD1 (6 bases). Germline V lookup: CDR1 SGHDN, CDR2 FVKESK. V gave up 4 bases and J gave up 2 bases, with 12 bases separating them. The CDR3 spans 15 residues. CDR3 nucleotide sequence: TGTGCCAGCAGCCCCCAAACAGGGCCTGGAAACACCATATATTTT. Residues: CASSPQTGPGNTIYF.

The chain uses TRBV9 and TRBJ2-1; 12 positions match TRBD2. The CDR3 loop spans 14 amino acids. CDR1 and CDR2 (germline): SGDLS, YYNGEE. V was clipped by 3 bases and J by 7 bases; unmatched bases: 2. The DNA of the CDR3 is TGTGCCAGCAGCGAGCTAGCGGGGGGGAATGAGCAGTTCTTC. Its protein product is CASSELAGGNEQFF.

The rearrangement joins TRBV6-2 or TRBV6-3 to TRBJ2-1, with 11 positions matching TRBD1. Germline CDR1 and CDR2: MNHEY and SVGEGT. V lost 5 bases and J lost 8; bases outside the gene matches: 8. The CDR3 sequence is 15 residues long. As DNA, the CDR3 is TGTGCCAGCAGTCCCGGGACAGGGGGAAAGGATGAGCAGTTCTTC. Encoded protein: CASSPGTGGKDEQFF.

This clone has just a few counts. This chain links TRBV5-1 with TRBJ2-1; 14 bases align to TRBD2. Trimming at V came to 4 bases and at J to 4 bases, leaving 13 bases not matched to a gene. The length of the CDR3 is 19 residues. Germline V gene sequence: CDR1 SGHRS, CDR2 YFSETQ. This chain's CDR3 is CASSLGTSGSLEAYNEQFF. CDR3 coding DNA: TGCGCCAGCAGCCTGGGGACTAGCGGGAGCTTAGAAGCATACAATGAGCAGTTCTTC.

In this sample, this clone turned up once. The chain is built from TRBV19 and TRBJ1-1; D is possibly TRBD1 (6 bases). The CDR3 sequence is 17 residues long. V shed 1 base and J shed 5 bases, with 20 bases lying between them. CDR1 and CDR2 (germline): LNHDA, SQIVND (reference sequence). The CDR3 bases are TGTGCCAGTAGTATAGCCCCAGGGACACCAGATCGAACTGAAGCTTTCTTT. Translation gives CASSIAPGTPDRTEAFF.

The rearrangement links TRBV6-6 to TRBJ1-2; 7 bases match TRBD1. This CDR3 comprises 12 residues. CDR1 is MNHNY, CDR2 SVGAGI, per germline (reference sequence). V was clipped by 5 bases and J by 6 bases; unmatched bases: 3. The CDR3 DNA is TGTGCCAGCAGTCCCACAGGGGATGGCTACACCTTC. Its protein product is CASSPTGDGYTF.